This T cell receptor (beta chain) was sequenced for a study of naive and memory T cell subsets. An equimolar mix of two oligonucleotides served as the beta constant-region primer for TRBC1 and TRBC2. Ligated cDNA was amplified by four rounds of PCR with nested alpha and beta constant-region primers and SP2. MiXCR, run by TCRdb on the UMI-ligation and nested PCR reads, gives a single entry per CDR3 protein. The sample holds 120,000 or so distinct CDR3 sequences, 35% to 40% seen once. Between the trimmed V and J ends, which lost 4 bases and 0 bases, there was a span of 22 bases. The length of the CDR3 is 19 residues. Germline CDR1 and CDR2: LGHDT and YNNKEL (reference sequence).

The chain employs TRBV3-1 and TRBJ2-4; D uncertain. Sequenced: central memory CD4+ T cells from blood. This TCR was recovered from a human donor in good health. The chain's CDR3 is CASSPQSLYSHRAKNIQYF. In DNA form, the CDR3 reads TGTGCCAGCAGCCCCCAAAGCTTATATAGTCATCGAGCCAAAAACATTCAGTACTTC.